The source of this T cell receptor (beta chain) is a study of blood T cell repertoires in COVID-19. Study summary: Sample material is recorded as cDNA or gDNA derived from T cells, B-cell-depleted T cells, or PBMCs.

This table comes from immunoSEQ multiplex PCR, and its TCRdb copy is limited to in-frame clones, with some not included. The repertoire holds 300,000 to 400,000 clones, with about 93% as singletons. V was pared by 0 bases and J by 8 bases, with 6 bases of the junction left unmatched. This CDR3 is built from 15 residues. Germline CDR1 and CDR2: SGDLS and YYNGEE. The sample was peripheral blood. This rearrangement joins TRBV9 to TRBJ1-4, with 8 positions matching TRBD1. The TCR was taken from a woman younger than 30 who had recovered from COVID-19. The CDR3 is CASSVARGLSEKLFF. In DNA form, the CDR3 reads TGTGCCAGCAGCGTAGCCAGGGGGCTAAGCGAAAAACTGTTTTTT.